This T cell receptor beta chain is drawn from a study of early T cells in non-severe SARS-CoV-2 infection. Whole-study context: Sequenced material consisted of bulk RNA (from unsorted whole blood), and chains were unpaired.

This clonotype showed up many times. Each CDR3 protein is one row after TCRdb ran MiXCR on the 5' RACE reads. The top ten clones hold just under 15% of a sample with fewer than 65,000 distinct CDR3 sequences, around a tenth of them seen once. Germline CDR1 MNHNY, CDR2 SVGAGI (reference sequence). The CDR3 totals 14 residues. With V trimmed by 5 bases and J by 3 bases, 6 bases remained unmatched. J is TRBJ2-5 and V is TRBV6-6; 7 positions agree with TRBD1. Sequenced input: whole blood. This clonotype originated in an adult who was a healthcare worker with PCR-confirmed SARS-CoV-2 infection or an uninfected control (not recorded which). CDR3 region: CASSDPGGEETQYF. The CDR3 region has the DNA TGTGCCAGCAGTGACCCAGGGGGTGAAGAGACCCAGTACTTC.